This T cell receptor beta chain was sequenced for a study of T cell changes during pregnancy in multiple sclerosis. The CDR3 loop spans 13 amino acids. Germline loops: CDR1 SNHLY, CDR2 FYNNEI. With 6 bases removed from V and 6 bases from J, the gap between germline ends came to 15 bases. TCRdb's copy holds only in-frame clones and misses some; the assay was immunoSEQ multiplex PCR. The table records around 52,000 clones, around nine tenths of them present only once. This receptor was obtained from a human donor whose cells served as feeder cells for cultures in a pregnancy study. The sequenced material came from peripheral blood from another person, used as feeder cells. This chain links TRBV2 with TRBJ2-7; D could derive from TRBD1 or TRBD2 (5 bases each). This CDR3 reads CASRDSGTFEQYF. DNA for the CDR3: TGTGCCAGCAGAGATTCCGGGACCTTCGAGCAGTACTTC.